This T cell receptor beta chain was identified during a study of blood T cell repertoires in COVID-19. Study-wide background: Donors in the United States, Italy and Spain gave samples during acute or convalescent COVID-19. PBMCs, B-cell-depleted T cells, or T cells provided the cDNA or gDNA that made up the material.

Assay: immunoSEQ multiplex PCR; the TCRdb copy retains only in-frame clones and omits some. The sample lists 160,000 or so clones, about 85% occurring once. Germline CDR1 is LGHDT and CDR2 is YNNKEL (reference sequence). CDR3 length: 19 residues. The junction had 10 bases not matched to a gene; V was cut back by 2 bases and J by 2 bases. Participant ages covered roughly 18 to 89 years across around 25 US areas. The sequence was collected from a woman aged 40 to 50 with acute COVID-19. The specimen was PBMCs or T cells enriched from blood (not recorded which). The V gene is TRBV3-1 (or the pseudogene TRBV3-2), the J gene TRBJ2-6; 9 bases match TRBD1. CDR3 residues: CASSQRPQGAKAGANVLTF. CDR3 DNA: TGTGCCAGCAGCCAACGCCCACAGGGGGCTAAAGCTGGGGCCAACGTCCTGACTTTC.